A single sample gave rise to the 3 T cell receptor beta chains below, sequenced in a study of beta chain features in type 1 diabetes. Expressed TCRB transcripts were sequenced after all isolated RNA was converted to cDNA. Some clones are missing from TCRdb's copy, which holds only in-frame ones; the method was immunoSEQ multiplex PCR. Of 250,000 to 400,000 clones listed, 14% are singletons. Sequenced sample: central memory CD4+ T cells from blood. The receptors shown here come from a man aged 25-45 years in good health.

The V gene is TRBV27, the J gene TRBJ2-7; D is unclear. V was shortened by 3 bases and J by 3 bases, with 12 bases between the two germline ends. CDR1 is MNHEY and CDR2 is SMNVEV in the germline V gene (reference sequence). The CDR3 runs 14 residues. CDR3 protein: CASSLAGLSYEQYF. CDR3 coding DNA: TGTGCCAGCAGTTTGGCTGGGCTTAGCTACGAGCAGTACTTC.

By share of the sample, this clone is medium-sized. The genes are TRBV7-2 and TRBJ1-2; 8 bases are shared with TRBD1. Germline V lookup: CDR1 SGHTA, CDR2 FQGNSA. The V and J ends lost 5 bases and 3 bases, in that order; junction bases with no gene match: 2. The CDR3 consists of 13 residues. The CDR3 reads CASSPDRDYGYTF. CDR3 bases: TGTGCCAGCAGCCCGGACAGGGACTATGGCTACACCTTC.

In its sample, this clone was seen a few times. The V call is TRBV18, the J call TRBJ2-3, with 7 bases aligning to TRBD2. CDR3 size: 15 residues. Trimming took 0 bases from V and 2 from J; bases not matched to a gene: 2. Germline V lookup: CDR1 KGHSH, CDR2 LQKENI. This chain's CDR3 is CASSPPSGATDTQYF. The CDR3 nucleotides are TGTGCCAGCTCACCACCGAGCGGGGCCACAGATACGCAGTATTTT.